Detailed here is one T cell receptor (beta chain). As yet, its antigen is unknown. By means of amplified housekeeping genes, FFPE tumor DNA was quantified. Sequencing was performed with immunoSEQ multiplex PCR; in TCRdb, only in-frame clones are kept and a portion is missing. The data hold around 40,000 clones, with 36% observed a single time. Germline CDR1 is SGHRS and CDR2 is YFSETQ. With 3 bases removed from V and 5 bases from J, the gap between germline ends came to 15 bases. The CDR3 covers 14 residues. This sample was included in a study of PD-L1 blockade in urothelial cancer. Findings and caveats of the study: At 3 weeks on treatment, tumor-associated clones expanded more with durable benefit. For every patient, only one FFPE tumor sample was used, and it was not taken just before treatment.

This chain uses TRBV5-1 with TRBJ2-7, with D maybe TRBD1 (6 bases). The sample in question was tumor tissue, obtained before atezolizumab (anti-PD-L1) treatment. The clonotype was recovered from a man aged 55 to 70 with urothelial cancer. The CDR3 bases are TGCGCCAGCAGCTCAGGGGTTTCCATCGACGAGCAGTACTTC. Translation gives CASSSGVSIDEQYF.